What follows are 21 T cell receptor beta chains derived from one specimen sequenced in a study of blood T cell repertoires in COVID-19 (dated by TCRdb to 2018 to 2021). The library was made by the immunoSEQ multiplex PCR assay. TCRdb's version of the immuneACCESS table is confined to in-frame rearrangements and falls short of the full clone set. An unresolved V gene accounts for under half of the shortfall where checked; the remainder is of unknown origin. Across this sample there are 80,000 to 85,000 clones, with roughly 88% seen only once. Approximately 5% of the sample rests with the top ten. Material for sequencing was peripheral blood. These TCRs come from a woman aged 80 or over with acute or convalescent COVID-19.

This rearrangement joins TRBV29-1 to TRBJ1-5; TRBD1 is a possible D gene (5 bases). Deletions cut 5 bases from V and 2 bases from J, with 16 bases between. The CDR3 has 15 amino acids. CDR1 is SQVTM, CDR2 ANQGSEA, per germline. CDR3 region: CSVSQGLLGNQPQHF. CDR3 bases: TGCAGCGTTTCCCAGGGCTTATTGGGCAATCAGCCCCAGCATTTT.

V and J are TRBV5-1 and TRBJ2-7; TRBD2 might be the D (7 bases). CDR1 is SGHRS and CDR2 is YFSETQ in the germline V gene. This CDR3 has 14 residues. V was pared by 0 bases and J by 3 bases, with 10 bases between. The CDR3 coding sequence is TGCGCCAGCAGCTTGGCGGGGGGCGACTACGAGCAGTACTTC. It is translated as CASSLAGGDYEQYF.

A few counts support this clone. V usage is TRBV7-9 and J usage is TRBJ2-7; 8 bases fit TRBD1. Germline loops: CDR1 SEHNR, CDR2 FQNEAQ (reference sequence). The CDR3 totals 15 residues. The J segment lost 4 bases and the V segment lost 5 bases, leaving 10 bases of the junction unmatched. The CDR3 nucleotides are TGTGCCAGCAGCCGCCCCGGGACAGGACCTTACGAGCAGTACTTC. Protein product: CASSRPGTGPYEQYF.

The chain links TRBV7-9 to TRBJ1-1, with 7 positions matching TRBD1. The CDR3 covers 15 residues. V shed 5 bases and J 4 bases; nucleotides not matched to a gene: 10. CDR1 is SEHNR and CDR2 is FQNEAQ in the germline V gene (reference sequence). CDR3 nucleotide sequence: TGTGCCAGCAGCCCTCCGGGACAGACTAGCACTGAAGCTTTCTTT. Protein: CASSPPGQTSTEAFF. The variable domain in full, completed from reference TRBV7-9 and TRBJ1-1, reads DTGVSQNPRHKITKRGQNVTFRCDPISEHNRLYWYRQTLGQGPEFLTYFQNEAQLEKSRLLSDRFSAERPKGSFSTLEIQRTEQGDSAMYLCASSPPGQTSTEAFFGQGTRLTVV.

The CDR3 here is CASGLEGGAYGYTF. CDR3 nucleotide sequence: TGTGCTAGTGGTTTAGAAGGGGGCGCCTATGGCTACACCTTC. V is TRBV12-5 and J is TRBJ1-2, with 7 positions matching TRBD1. The V gene end was trimmed by 3 bases and the J gene end by 4 bases; junction bases not matched to a gene: 5. Germline V gives CDR1 LGHNT, CDR2 FRNRAP. The CDR3 totals 14 residues.

CDR3 loop: CASSGRTSGGEQFF. For the CDR3, the DNA is TGTGCCAGCAGCGGACGGACTAGCGGGGGTGAGCAGTTCTTC. V gene TRBV9 combines with J gene TRBJ2-1, with 13 bases matching TRBD2. This CDR3 is built from 14 residues. V was clipped by 3 bases and J by 9 bases; unmatched bases: 3. The germline gives CDR1 SGDLS, CDR2 YYNGEE.

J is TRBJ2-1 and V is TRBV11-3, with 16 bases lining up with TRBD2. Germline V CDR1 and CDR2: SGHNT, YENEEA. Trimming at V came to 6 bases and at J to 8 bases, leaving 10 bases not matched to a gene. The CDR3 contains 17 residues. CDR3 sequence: CASSLGLAGGLSDEQFF. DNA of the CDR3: TGTGCCAGCAGTCTGGGACTAGCGGGAGGGCTGAGCGATGAGCAGTTCTTC.

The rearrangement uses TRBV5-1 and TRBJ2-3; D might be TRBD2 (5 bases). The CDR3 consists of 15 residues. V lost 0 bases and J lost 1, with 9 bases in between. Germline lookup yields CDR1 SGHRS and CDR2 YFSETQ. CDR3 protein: CASSLGISGTDTQYF. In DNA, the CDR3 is TGCGCCAGCAGCTTGGGTATTAGCGGCACAGATACGCAGTATTTT.

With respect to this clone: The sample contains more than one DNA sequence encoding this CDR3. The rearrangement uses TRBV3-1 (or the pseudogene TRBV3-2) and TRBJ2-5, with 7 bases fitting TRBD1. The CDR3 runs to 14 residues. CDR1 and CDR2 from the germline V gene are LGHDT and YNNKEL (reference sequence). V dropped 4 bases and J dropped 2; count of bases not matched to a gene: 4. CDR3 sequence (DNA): TGTGCCAGCAGCCCACCGGGACAGCAAGAGACCCAGTACTTC. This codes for CASSPPGQQETQYF.

In DNA form, the CDR3 reads TGCGCCAGCAGCCGGGGCATAGGAACTGAAGCTTTCTTT. Protein product: CASSRGIGTEAFF. The V call is TRBV4-3, the J call TRBJ1-1; possible D gene TRBD1, 5 bases. In germline, CDR1 is LGHNA, CDR2 YSLEER. The germline V and J ends were trimmed by 4 bases and 5 bases, with 11 bases remaining between them. This CDR3 spans 13 amino acids.

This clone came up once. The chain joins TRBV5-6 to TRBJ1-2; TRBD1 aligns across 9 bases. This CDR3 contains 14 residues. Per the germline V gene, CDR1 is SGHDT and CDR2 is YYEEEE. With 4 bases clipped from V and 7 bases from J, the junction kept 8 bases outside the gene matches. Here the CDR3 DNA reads TGTGCCAGCAGCCTGACAGGGGGAAACGGTGGCTACACCTTC. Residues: CASSLTGGNGGYTF.

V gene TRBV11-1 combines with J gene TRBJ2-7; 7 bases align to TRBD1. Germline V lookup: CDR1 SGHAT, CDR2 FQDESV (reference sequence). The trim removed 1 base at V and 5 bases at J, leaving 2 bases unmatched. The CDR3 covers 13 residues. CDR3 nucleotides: TGTGCCAGCAGCTTAGTTGACAGGGACGAGCAGTACTTC. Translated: CASSLVDRDEQYF.

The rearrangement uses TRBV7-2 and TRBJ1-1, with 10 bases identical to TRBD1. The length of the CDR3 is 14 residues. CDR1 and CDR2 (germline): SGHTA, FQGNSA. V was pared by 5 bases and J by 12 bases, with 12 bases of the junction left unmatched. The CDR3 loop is CASSPQGGQGGTFF. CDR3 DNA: TGTGCCAGCAGCCCCCAGGGAGGACAGGGGGGAACTTTCTTT.

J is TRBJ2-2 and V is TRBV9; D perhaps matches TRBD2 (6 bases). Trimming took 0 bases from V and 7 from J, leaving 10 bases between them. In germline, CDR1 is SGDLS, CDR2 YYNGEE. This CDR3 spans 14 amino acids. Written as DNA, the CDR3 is TGTGCCAGCAGCGTAGATAGGGAGGTCGGGGAGCTGTTTTTT. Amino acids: CASSVDREVGELFF.

DNA for the CDR3: TGTGCCAGCAGCCGGACAGGGGGGAACTATGGCTACACCTTC. Its translation is CASSRTGGNYGYTF. This chain links TRBV5-4 with TRBJ1-2; 10 bases are shared with TRBD1. From germline, CDR1 is SGHNT and CDR2 YYREEE (reference sequence). The ends lost 4 bases at V and 2 bases at J; junction bases unmatched: 2. This CDR3 is built from 14 residues.

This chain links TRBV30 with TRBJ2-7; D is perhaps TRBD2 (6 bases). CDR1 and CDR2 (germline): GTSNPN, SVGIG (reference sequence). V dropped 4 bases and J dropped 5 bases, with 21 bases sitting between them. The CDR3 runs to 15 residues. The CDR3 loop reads CAWNPSAGIGHEQYF. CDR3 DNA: TGTGCCTGGAATCCCTCAGCGGGCATAGGCCACGAGCAGTACTTC.

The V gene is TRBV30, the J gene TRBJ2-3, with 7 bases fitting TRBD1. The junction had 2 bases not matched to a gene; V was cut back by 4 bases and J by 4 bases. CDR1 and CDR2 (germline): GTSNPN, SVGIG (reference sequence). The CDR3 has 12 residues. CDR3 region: CAWKQGPDTQYF. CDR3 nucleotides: TGTGCCTGGAAACAGGGGCCAGATACGCAGTATTTT.

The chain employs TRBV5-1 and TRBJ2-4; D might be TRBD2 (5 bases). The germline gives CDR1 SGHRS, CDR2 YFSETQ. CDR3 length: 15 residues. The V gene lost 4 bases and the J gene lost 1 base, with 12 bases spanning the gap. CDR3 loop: CASSAEEAAKNIQYF. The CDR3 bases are TGCGCCAGCAGCGCGGAGGAGGCGGCCAAAAACATTCAGTACTTC.

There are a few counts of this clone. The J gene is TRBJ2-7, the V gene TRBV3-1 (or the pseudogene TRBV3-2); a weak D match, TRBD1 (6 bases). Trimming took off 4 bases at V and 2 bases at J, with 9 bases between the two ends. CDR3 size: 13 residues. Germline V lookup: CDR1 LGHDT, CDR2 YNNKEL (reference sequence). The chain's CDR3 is CASSPGTTYEQYF. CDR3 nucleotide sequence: TGTGCCAGCAGCCCTGGGACAACCTACGAGCAGTACTTC.

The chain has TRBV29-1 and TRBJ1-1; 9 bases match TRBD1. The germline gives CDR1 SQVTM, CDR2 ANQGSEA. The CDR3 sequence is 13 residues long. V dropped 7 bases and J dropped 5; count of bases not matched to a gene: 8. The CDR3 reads CSGSDRGMTEAFF. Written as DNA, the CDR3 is TGCAGCGGTTCAGACAGGGGGATGACTGAAGCTTTCTTT.

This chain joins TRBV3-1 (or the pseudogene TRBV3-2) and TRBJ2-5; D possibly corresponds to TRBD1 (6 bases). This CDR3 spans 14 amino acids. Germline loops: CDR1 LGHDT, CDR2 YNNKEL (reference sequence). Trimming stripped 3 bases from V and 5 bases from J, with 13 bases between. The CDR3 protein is CASSQGHGRETQYF. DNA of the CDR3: TGTGCCAGCAGCCAGGGACACGGGCGGGAGACCCAGTACTTC.